What follows are 21 T cell receptor beta chains derived from one specimen sequenced in a study of T cells in localized non-small cell lung cancer. The method was immunoSEQ multiplex PCR; TCRdb's version includes in-frame clones alone and lacks a portion of them. The table shows over a thousand clones, with about 20% occurring only once. The source material was lung tumor tissue, sampled before any cancer treatment. These TCRs come from a male donor older than 55 with stage III squamous cell lung carcinoma.

By its share, this clone is large. The junction departs from the called germline gene at one end, perhaps through a read error. The V and J genes are TRBV6-8 and TRBJ2-7; the match to TRBD1 covers 9 bases. Germline-derived CDR1 and CDR2 are MNHGY and SAAAGT. The CDR3 consists of 15 residues. CDR3: CAISKPGTGPGEQYF. The CDR3, as DNA: TGTGCCATCAGTAAACCCGGGACAGGGCCTGGCGAGCAGTACTTC.

V gene TRBV4-1 combines with J gene TRBJ2-5; possibly TRBD1 for D (6 bases). V lost 0 bases to trimming and J lost 7 bases, with 15 bases between them. The CDR3 covers 15 residues. CDR1 MGHRA and CDR2 YSYEKL come from the germline V gene. Here the CDR3 DNA reads TGCGCCAGCAGCCAAGAAACCGGCTTGACAGGGACCCAGTACTTC. It is translated as CASSQETGLTGTQYF.

This clone was counted between two and nine times. The chain recombines TRBV6-7 with TRBJ2-5; D uncertain. TRBV6-7 qualifies as an ORF whose function is uncertain. The CDR3 length is 11 residues. V shed 6 bases and J shed 8 bases, with 10 bases lying between them. This CDR3 is CASSLSYTQYF. In DNA form, the CDR3 reads TGTGCCAGCAGCCTAAGTTATACCCAGTACTTC.

Relative to its sample, this clone is large (0.1 to 1%). The chain recombines TRBV11-3 with TRBJ2-7; a weak D match, TRBD1 (6 bases). The CDR3 has 15 amino acids. V gave up 3 bases and J gave up 1 base, with 13 bases separating them. Germline CDR1 SGHNT, CDR2 YENEEA. This CDR3 is CASSLPRTASYEQYF. The CDR3 DNA follows: TGTGCCAGCAGCTTGCCTAGGACAGCTTCCTACGAGCAGTACTTC.

Sample share makes this clone large. The genes are TRBV25-1 and TRBJ1-1; no reliable D call. Germline lookup yields CDR1 MGHDK and CDR2 SYGVNS. The CDR3 loop spans 13 amino acids. V was cut by 2 bases and J by 4 bases, with 8 bases left in between. This CDR3 is CASSEGLSTEAFF. In nucleotides, the CDR3 is TGTGCCAGCAGTGAAGGATTGAGCACTGAAGCTTTCTTT.

CDR3: CASGSRTGGISGNTIYF. As DNA, the CDR3 is TGTGCTAGTGGTTCCAGGACAGGGGGCATCTCTGGAAACACCATATATTTT. The chain couples TRBV12-5 to TRBJ1-3; 11 bases fit TRBD1. Germline CDR1 reads LGHNT; CDR2 reads FRNRAP. V was clipped by 4 bases and J by 0 bases; unmatched bases: 5. CDR3 length: 17 residues.

By share of the sample, this clone is large. The chain links TRBV9 to TRBJ2-7, with TRBD2 identical over 8 bases. The CDR3 sequence is 14 residues long. Germline trimming cut 2 bases from V and 2 bases from J; bases unmatched to any gene: 3. The germline CDR1 and CDR2 sequences are SGDLS and YYNGEE. The CDR3 sequence is CASSVTSATYEQYF. Here the CDR3 DNA reads TGTGCCAGCAGCGTGACTAGCGCGACCTACGAGCAGTACTTC.

The sample holds a few counts of this clone. The chain carries TRBV6-7 and TRBJ2-2; D is unclear. TRBV6-7 is reported as an ORF; its role is uncertain. Trimming took 6 bases from V and 4 from J, leaving 9 bases between them. The CDR3 is 13 amino acids. The CDR3 DNA follows: TGTGCCAGCAGGGCTAGAGGCACCGGGGAGCTGTTTTTT. This translates into CASRARGTGELFF.

V is TRBV15 and J is TRBJ2-3; possible D gene TRBD2, 5 bases. The CDR3 has 16 amino acids. Trimming shortened V by 3 bases and J by 6 bases, and 19 bases separated the two germline ends. CDR1 LNHNV and CDR2 YYDKDF come from the germline V gene (reference sequence). CDR3 DNA: TGTGCCACCAGCAGTTTCACGTCTTCCCCGGGGGATACGCAGTATTTT. It is translated as CATSSFTSSPGDTQYF.

This clone was observed a handful of times. The chain uses TRBV2 and TRBJ1-5; perhaps TRBD1 as D (6 bases). The CDR3 is 14 amino acids. CDR1 and CDR2 from the germline V gene are SNHLY and FYNNEI. Trimming cost V 5 bases and J 1 base, with 9 bases left between them. The CDR3 nucleotides read TGTGCCAGCAGTTCCGGGACAAGCAATCAGCCCCAGCATTTT. It encodes CASSSGTSNQPQHF.

The table lists this clone with a few counts. A read error may account for a junction end that differs from germline. The J gene is TRBJ1-6, the V gene TRBV6-8; 7 positions match TRBD1. In germline, CDR1 is MNHGY, CDR2 SAAAGT. The CDR3 is 15 residues long. CDR3 region: CASSDSGTANSPLHF. The CDR3 DNA is TGTGCCAGCAGTGACTCCGGGACAGCGAATTCACCCCTCCACTTT.

The V gene is TRBV9, the J gene TRBJ2-2; 7 positions match TRBD2. J was trimmed by 5 bases and V by 5 bases; bases with no gene match: 6. Germline loops: CDR1 SGDLS, CDR2 YYNGEE. The CDR3 loop spans 14 amino acids. The CDR3 here is CASSPGGWTGELFF. CDR3 coding DNA: TGTGCCAGCAGTCCCGGGGGGTGGACCGGGGAGCTGTTTTTT.

This clone has only a few counts. The rearrangement links TRBV9 to TRBJ1-2, with D unresolved. The CDR3 runs to 14 residues. The V and J ends lost 5 bases and 6 bases respectively, with 17 bases between them. Germline CDR1 SGDLS, CDR2 YYNGEE. This CDR3 reads CASSELRIRHGYTF. The CDR3 DNA is TGTGCCAGCAGTGAACTTCGGATCCGTCATGGCTACACCTTC.

This clone is labeled large. The V gene is TRBV11-3, the J gene TRBJ2-7; 7 bases align to TRBD1. The junction had 8 bases not matched to a gene; V was cut back by 3 bases and J by 0 bases. The CDR3 has 16 amino acids. Germline V gene lookup returns CDR1 SGHNT and CDR2 YENEEA. CDR3 DNA sequence: TGTGCCAGCAGCTTGTCGGCGGACAGGAACTCCTACGAGCAGTACTTC. Translation gives CASSLSADRNSYEQYF.

The chain joins TRBV1 to TRBJ1-1. TRBV1 is classified as a pseudogene. The CDR3 length is 14 residues. In DNA, the CDR3 is TGCGCCAGCAGCCAAGTATTAGCGAGCTCTGAAGCTTTCTTT. As protein: CASSQVLASSEAFF.

The chain links TRBV18 to TRBJ1-1; 7 bases are a match to TRBD1. The CDR3 length is 15 residues. Germline V gene data show CDR1 as KGHSH and CDR2 as LQKENI. V lost 1 base to trimming and J lost 3 bases; unmatched junction nucleotides: 5. The CDR3 spells CASSPQGAVDTEAFF. The DNA of the CDR3 is TGTGCCAGCTCACCACAGGGGGCGGTGGACACTGAAGCTTTCTTT.

In its sample, this clone is large. The chain couples TRBV28 to TRBJ1-1; 7 bases fit TRBD1. Germline CDR1 MDHEN, CDR2 SYDVKM. The CDR3 contains 14 residues. J lost 1 base, V lost 5 bases, and 4 bases had no gene match. CDR3 sequence reads: CASSLGQQNTEAFF. The DNA of the CDR3 is TGTGCCAGCAGTCTGGGACAGCAGAACACTGAAGCTTTCTTT. The variable domain in full, completed from reference TRBV28 and TRBJ1-1, reads DVKVTQSSRYLVKRTGEKVFLECVQDMDHENMFWYRQDPGLGLRLIYFSYDVKMKEKGDIPEGYSVSREKKERFSLILESASTNQTSMYLCASSLGQQNTEAFFGQGTRLTVV.

The chain carries TRBV14 and TRBJ1-4, with 7 bases fitting TRBD1. Trimming took 7 bases from V and 5 from J; bases not matched to a gene: 7. Germline CDR1 is SGHDN and CDR2 is FVKESK. The CDR3 contains 14 residues. The chain's CDR3 is CASNSGQSNEKLFF. The CDR3 DNA follows: TGTGCCAGCAACTCGGGACAGAGCAATGAAAAACTGTTTTTT.

This clone has only a few counts. This chain connects TRBV30 to TRBJ1-2, with D perhaps TRBD1 (6 bases). This CDR3 spans 14 amino acids. From germline, CDR1 is GTSNPN and CDR2 SVGIG (reference sequence). Trimming removed 2 bases at V and 0 bases at J, with 10 bases between. DNA for the CDR3: TGTGCCTGGAGTCAGGGGTCTACTAACTATGGCTACACCTTC. It is translated as CAWSQGSTNYGYTF.

This clone was seen only a few times. V is TRBV9 and J is TRBJ2-5, with 7 nucleotides matching TRBD2. CDR3 size: 14 residues. The junction had 8 bases not matched to a gene; V was cut back by 5 bases and J by 4 bases. The germline V gene has CDR1 SGDLS and CDR2 YYNGEE. CDR3 DNA: TGTGCCAGCAGTGAACTTCGCGGGAGAGAGACCCAGTACTTC. Translated, it gives CASSELRGRETQYF.

J is TRBJ2-5 and V is TRBV25-1; D not certain. CDR3 length: 13 amino acids. CDR1 MGHDK and CDR2 SYGVNS come from the germline V gene. V lost 0 bases and J lost 1, with 3 bases in between. The CDR3 is CASSEYPQETQYF. DNA of the CDR3: TGTGCCAGCAGTGAATACCCCCAAGAGACCCAGTACTTC.